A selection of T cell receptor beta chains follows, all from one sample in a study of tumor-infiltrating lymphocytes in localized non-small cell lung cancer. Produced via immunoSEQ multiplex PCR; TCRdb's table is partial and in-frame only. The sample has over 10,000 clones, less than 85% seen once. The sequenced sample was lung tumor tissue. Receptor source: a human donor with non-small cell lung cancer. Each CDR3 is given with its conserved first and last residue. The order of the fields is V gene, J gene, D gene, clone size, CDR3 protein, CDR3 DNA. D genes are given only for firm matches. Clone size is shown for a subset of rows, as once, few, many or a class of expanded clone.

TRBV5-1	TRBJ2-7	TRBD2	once	CASSYPGGREQYF	TGCGCCAGCAGCTATCCGGGAGGTAGAGAGCAGTACTTC
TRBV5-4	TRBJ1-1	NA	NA	CASSLDRHGNTEAFF	TGTGCCAGCAGCTTGGATCGCCACGGGAACACTGAAGCTTTCTTT
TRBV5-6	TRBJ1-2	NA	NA	CASSVTGPYSYTF	TGTGCCAGCAGCGTAACCGGGCCCTATAGCTACACCTTC
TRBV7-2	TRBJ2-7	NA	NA	CASSQGGGYEQYF	TGTGCCAGCAGCCAGGGTGGCGGCTACGAGCAGTACTTC
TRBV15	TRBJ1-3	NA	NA	CATSRVRTASGNTIYF	TGTGCCACCAGCAGAGTTCGGACAGCCTCTGGAAACACCATATATTTT
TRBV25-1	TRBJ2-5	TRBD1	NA	CASSEWGQGEETQYF	TGTGCCAGCAGTGAATGGGGACAGGGGGAAGAGACCCAGTACTTC
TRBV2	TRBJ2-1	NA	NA	CASSELATGSYNEQFF	TGTGCCAGCAGTGAGTTAGCGACCGGCTCCTACAATGAGCAGTTCTTC
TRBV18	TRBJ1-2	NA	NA	CASSPQSDYGYTF	TGTGCCAGCTCACCCCAATCGGACTACGGCTACACCTTC
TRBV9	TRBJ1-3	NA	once	CASSPTVTGTPGNTIYF	TGTGCCAGCAGCCCCACGGTGACAGGTACACCTGGAAACACCATATATTTT
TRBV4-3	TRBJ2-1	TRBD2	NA	CASSLGLAGSYNEQFF	TGCGCCAGCAGCCTGGGACTAGCGGGATCCTACAATGAGCAGTTCTTC
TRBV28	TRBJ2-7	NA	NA	CASRSPYEQYF	TGTGCCAGCAGAAGTCCTTACGAGCAGTACTTC
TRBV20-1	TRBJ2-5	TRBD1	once	CSSDREETQYF	TGCAGCTCTGACAGGGAAGAGACCCAGTACTTC
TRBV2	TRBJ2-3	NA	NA	CASSTSTDTQYF	TGTGCCAGCAGTACAAGCACAGATACGCAGTATTTT
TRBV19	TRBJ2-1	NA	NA	CASSSLVLDEQFF	TGTGCCAGTAGCTCACTAGTTCTGGATGAGCAGTTCTTC
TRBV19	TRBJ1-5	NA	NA	CASSMVGDNQPQHF	TGTGCCAGTAGTATGGTCGGGGACAATCAGCCCCAGCATTTT
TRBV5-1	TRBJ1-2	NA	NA	CASGPDYGYTF	TGCGCCAGCGGACCGGACTATGGCTACACCTTC
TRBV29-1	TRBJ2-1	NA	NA	CSVDGTTTTYNEQFF	TGCAGCGTTGACGGGACGACAACGACCTACAATGAGCAGTTCTTC
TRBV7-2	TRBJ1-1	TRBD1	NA	CASSSRQGTTEAFF	TGTGCCAGCAGCTCCCGACAGGGGACAACCGAGGCTTTCTTT
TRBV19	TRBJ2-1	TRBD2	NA	CASSINVAGVYYNEQFF	TGTGCCAGTAGTATAAATGTGGCGGGAGTTTACTACAATGAGCAGTTCTTC
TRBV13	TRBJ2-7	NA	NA	CASSLLAGSDYEQYF	TGTGCCAGCAGCTTATTGGCAGGAAGTGATTACGAGCAGTACTTC
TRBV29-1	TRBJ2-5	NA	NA	CSVLPGQTQYF	TGCAGCGTTCTCCCGGGACAGACCCAGTACTTC
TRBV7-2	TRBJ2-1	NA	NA	CASSFFPTTGEQFF	TGTGCCAGCAGCTTTTTCCCCACAACAGGAGAGCAGTTCTTC
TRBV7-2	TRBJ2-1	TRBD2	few	CASSLVASGRRNNEQFF	TGTGCCAGCAGCTTAGTGGCTAGCGGGAGGCGGAACAATGAGCAGTTCTTC
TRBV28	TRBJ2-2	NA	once	CASSLPLSGELFF	TGTGCCAGCAGTTTACCTTTGAGCGGGGAGCTGTTTTTT
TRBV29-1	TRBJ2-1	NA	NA	CTTKSGQVEQFF	TGCACCACTAAATCAGGGCAGGTTGAGCAGTTCTTC
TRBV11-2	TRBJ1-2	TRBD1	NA	CASSPRTGTDYGYTF	TGTGCCAGCAGCCCCAGGACAGGGACTGACTATGGCTACACCTTC
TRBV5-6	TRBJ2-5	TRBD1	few	CASSLVGTGRETQYF	TGTGCCAGCAGCTTGGTGGGGACAGGCAGGGAGACCCAGTACTTC
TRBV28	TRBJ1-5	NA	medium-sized	CASTRSNFQPQHF	TGTGCCAGCACCAGGAGCAACTTCCAGCCCCAGCATTTT
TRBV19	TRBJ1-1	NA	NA	CASSGQNTEAFF	TGTGCCAGTAGCGGACAGAACACTGAAGCTTTCTTT
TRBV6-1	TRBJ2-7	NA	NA	CASSPYYEQYF	TGTGCCAGCAGTCCCTACTACGAGCAGTACTTC
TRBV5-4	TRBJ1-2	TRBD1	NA	CASGRTGNYGYTF	TGTGCCAGCGGGCGGACAGGGAACTATGGCTACACCTTC
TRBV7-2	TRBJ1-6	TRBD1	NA	CASSPVTGINSPLHF	TGTGCCAGCAGCCCCGTGACAGGGATTAATTCACCCCTCCACTTT
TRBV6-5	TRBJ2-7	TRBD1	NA	CASSRDRGSYEQYF	TGTGCCAGCAGCCGGGACAGGGGGTCCTACGAGCAGTACTTC
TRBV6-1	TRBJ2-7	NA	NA	CASSVQEGGIYEQYF	TGTGCCAGCAGTGTCCAGGAAGGGGGTATTTACGAGCAGTACTTC
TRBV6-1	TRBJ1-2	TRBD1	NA	CASSDRGQFEGYTF	TGTGCCAGCAGTGACAGGGGGCAGTTTGAGGGCTACACCTTC
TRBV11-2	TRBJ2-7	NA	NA	CASSLGGGAYEQYF	TGTGCCAGCAGCTTAGGAGGGGGAGCCTACGAGCAGTACTTC
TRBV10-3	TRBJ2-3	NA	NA	CAISSGGGADTQYF	TGTGCCATCAGCAGTGGCGGAGGGGCAGATACGCAGTATTTT
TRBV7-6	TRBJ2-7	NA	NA	CASSLTPLAFGSYEQYF	TGTGCCAGCAGCTTGACCCCCCTAGCATTCGGGTCCTACGAGCAGTACTTC
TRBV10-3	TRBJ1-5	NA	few	CAISVGGRQPQHF	TGTGCCATCAGTGTGGGAGGGCGTCAGCCCCAGCATTTT
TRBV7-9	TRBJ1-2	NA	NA	CASSLESVYAGYTF	TGTGCCAGCAGCTTAGAGTCTGTTTACGCGGGCTACACCTTC
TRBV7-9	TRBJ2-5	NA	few	CASTRELKETQYF	TGTGCCAGCACCCGAGAGCTCAAAGAGACCCAGTACTTC
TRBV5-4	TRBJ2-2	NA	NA	CASSFNTGELFF	TGTGCCAGCAGCTTTAACACCGGGGAGCTGTTTTTT
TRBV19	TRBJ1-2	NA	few	CASSILGPTIYGYTF	TGTGCCAGTAGTATCTTAGGCCCGACGATCTATGGCTACACCTTC
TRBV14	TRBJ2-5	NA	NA	CASSQDAGFTSSETQYF	TGTGCCAGCAGCCAAGATGCGGGGTTTACTAGCTCAGAGACCCAGTACTTC
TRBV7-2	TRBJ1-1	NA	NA	CASRRGGIANTEAFF	TGTGCCAGCAGGCGCGGGGGAATTGCGAACACTGAAGCTTTCTTT
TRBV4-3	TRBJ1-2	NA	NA	CASSQVPEYGYTF	TGCGCCAGCAGCCAAGTCCCAGAGTATGGCTACACCTTC
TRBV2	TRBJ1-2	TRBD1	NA	CASSENRGDYGYTF	TGTGCCAGCAGTGAAAACAGGGGGGACTATGGCTACACCTTC
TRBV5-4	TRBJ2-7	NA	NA	CASSTNGRSYEQYF	TGTGCCAGCAGCACAAATGGCCGCTCCTACGAGCAGTACTTC
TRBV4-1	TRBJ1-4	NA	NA	CASSLTGEKLFF	TGCGCCAGCAGCCTCACAGGGGAAAAACTGTTTTTT